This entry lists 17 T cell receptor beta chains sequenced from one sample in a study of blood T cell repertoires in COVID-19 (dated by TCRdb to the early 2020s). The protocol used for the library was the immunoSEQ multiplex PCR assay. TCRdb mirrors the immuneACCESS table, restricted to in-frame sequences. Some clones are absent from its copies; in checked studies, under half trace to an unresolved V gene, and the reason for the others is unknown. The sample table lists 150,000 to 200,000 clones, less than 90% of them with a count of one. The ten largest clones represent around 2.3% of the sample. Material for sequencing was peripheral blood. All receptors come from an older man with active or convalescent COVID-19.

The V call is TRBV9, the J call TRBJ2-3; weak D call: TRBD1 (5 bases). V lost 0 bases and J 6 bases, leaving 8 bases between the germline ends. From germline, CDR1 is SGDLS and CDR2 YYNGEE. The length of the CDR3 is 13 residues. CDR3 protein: CASSVGQGDTQYF. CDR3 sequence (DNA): TGTGCCAGCAGCGTAGGGCAGGGTGATACGCAGTATTTT. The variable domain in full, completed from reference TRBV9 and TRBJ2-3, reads DSGVTQTPKHLITATGQRVTLRCSPRSGDLSVYWYQQSLDQGLQFLIQYYNGEERAKGNILERFSAQQFPDLHSELNLSSLELGDSALYFCASSVGQGDTQYFGPGTRLTVL.

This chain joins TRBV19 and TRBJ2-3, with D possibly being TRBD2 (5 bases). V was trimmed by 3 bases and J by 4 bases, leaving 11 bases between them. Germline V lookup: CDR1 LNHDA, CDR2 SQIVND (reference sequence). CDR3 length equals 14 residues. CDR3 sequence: CASSIGLGADTQYF. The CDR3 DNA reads TGTGCCAGTAGTATTGGTCTCGGGGCAGATACGCAGTATTTT.

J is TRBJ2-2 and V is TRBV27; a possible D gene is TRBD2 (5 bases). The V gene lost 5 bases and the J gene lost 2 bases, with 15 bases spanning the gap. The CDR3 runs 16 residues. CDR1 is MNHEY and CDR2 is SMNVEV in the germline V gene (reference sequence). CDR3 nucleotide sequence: TGTGCCAGCAGTACCCAATCGGGAACAAACACCGGGGAGCTGTTTTTT. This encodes CASSTQSGTNTGELFF.

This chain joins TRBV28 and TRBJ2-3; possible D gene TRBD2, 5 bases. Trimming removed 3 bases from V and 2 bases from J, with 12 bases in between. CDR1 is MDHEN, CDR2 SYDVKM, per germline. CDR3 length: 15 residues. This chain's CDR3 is CASSLGGSITDTQYF. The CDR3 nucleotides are TGTGCCAGCAGTTTGGGCGGGTCAATCACAGATACGCAGTATTTT.

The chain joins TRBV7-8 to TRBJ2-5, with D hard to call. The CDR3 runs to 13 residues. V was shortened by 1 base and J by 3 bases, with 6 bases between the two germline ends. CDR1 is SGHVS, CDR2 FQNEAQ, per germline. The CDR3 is CASSLGQEETQYF. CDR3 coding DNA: TGTGCCAGCAGCTTAGGGCAGGAAGAGACCCAGTACTTC.

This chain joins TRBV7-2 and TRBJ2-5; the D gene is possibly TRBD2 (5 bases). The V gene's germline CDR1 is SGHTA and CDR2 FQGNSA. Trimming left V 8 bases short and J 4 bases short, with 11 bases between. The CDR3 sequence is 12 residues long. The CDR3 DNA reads TGTGCCAGCCGCGAGGGAGCAGAGACCCAGTACTTC. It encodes CASREGAETQYF.

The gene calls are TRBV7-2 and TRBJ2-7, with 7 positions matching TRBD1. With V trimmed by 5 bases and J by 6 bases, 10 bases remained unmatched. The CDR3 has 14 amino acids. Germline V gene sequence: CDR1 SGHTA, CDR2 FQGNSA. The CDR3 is CASSPALRGREQYF. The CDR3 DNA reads TGTGCCAGCAGCCCGGCGCTTAGGGGGCGCGAGCAGTACTTC.

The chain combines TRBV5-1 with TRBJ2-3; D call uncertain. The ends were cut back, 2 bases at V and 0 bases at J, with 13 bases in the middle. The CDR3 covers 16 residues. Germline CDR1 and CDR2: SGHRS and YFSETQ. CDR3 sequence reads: CASSFASTASTDTQYF. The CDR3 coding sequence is TGCGCCAGCAGCTTTGCAAGTACTGCTAGCACAGATACGCAGTATTTT. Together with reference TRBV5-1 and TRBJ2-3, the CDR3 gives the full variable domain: KAGVTQTPRYLIKTRGQQVTLSCSPISGHRSVSWYQQTPGQGLQFLFEYFSETQRNKGNFPGRFSGRQFSNSRSEMNVSTLELGDSALYLCASSFASTASTDTQYFGPGTRLTVL.

CDR3 sequence: CAGRLAATDTQYF. CDR3 DNA sequence: TGTGCCGGAAGACTAGCGGCCACAGATACGCAGTATTTT. The chain combines TRBV28 with TRBJ2-3, with 9 positions matching TRBD2. The V and J ends lost 11 bases and 2 bases, in that order; junction bases with no gene match: 5. Germline CDR1 reads MDHEN; CDR2 reads SYDVKM. The CDR3 sequence is 13 residues long.

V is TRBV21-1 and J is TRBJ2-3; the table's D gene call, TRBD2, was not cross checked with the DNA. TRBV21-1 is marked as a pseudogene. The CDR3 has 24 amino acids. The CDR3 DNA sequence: TGTGCCAGCAGCAAATTCGTTCCGGTATTGGGGGGGACCTTCGTAACCCCCGGAGCAGATACGCAGTATTTT. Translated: CASSKFVPVLGGTFVTPGADTQYF.

Written as DNA, the CDR3 is TGTGCCAGCAGCTTGATAATAGCGGGGGGATTCTCCTACAATGAGCAGTTCTTC. This sequence encodes CASSLIIAGGFSYNEQFF. The V gene is TRBV5-6, the J gene TRBJ2-1, with 10 bases that match TRBD2. This CDR3 is 18 amino acids long. CDR1 is SGHDT, CDR2 YYEEEE, per germline. With 1 base clipped from V and 0 bases from J, the junction kept 7 bases outside the gene matches.

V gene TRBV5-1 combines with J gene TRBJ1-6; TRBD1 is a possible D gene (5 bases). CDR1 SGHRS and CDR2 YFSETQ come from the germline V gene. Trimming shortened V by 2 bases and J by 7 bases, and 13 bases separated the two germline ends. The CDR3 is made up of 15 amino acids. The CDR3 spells CASSFQGAVNSPLHF. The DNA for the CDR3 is TGCGCCAGCAGCTTCCAAGGGGCGGTGAATTCACCCCTCCACTTT. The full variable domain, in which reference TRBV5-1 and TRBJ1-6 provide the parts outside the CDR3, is KAGVTQTPRYLIKTRGQQVTLSCSPISGHRSVSWYQQTPGQGLQFLFEYFSETQRNKGNFPGRFSGRQFSNSRSEMNVSTLELGDSALYLCASSFQGAVNSPLHFGNGTRLTVT.

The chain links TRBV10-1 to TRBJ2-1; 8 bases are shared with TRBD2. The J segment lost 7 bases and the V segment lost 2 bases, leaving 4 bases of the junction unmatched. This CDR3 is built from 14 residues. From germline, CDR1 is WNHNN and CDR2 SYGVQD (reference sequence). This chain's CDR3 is CASSEGGLGNEQFF. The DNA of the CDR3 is TGCGCCAGCAGTGAGGGGGGACTAGGGAATGAGCAGTTCTTC.

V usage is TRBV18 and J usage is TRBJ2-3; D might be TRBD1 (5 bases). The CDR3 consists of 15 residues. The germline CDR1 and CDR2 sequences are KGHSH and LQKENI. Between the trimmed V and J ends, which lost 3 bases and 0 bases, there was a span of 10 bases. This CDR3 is CASSPQGISTDTQYF. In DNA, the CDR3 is TGTGCCAGCTCACCTCAGGGTATTAGCACAGATACGCAGTATTTT.

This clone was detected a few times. The CDR3 DNA sequence: TGTGCCAGCAGCCCCCAGGAGGTCTATCAGCCCCAGCATTTT. Protein sequence: CASSPQEVYQPQHF. The chain has TRBV28 and TRBJ1-5; D unclear. The CDR3 is 14 residues long. CDR1 and CDR2 (germline): MDHEN, SYDVKM. Trimming stripped 6 bases from V and 5 bases from J, with 14 bases between.

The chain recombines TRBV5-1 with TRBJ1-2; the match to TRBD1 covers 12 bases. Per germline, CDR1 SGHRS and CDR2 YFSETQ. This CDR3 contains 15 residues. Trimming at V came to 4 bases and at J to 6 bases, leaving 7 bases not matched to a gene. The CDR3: CASSLRDRGLDGYTF. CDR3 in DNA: TGCGCCAGCAGCCTCCGGGACAGGGGGCTCGATGGCTACACCTTC.

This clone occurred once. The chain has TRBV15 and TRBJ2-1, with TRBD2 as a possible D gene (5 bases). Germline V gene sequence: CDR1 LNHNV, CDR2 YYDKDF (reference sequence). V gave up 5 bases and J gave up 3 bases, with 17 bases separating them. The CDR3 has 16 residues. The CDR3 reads CATSPLGDLVYNEQFF. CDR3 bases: TGTGCCACCAGCCCCCTCGGGGATTTGGTCTACAATGAGCAGTTCTTC.